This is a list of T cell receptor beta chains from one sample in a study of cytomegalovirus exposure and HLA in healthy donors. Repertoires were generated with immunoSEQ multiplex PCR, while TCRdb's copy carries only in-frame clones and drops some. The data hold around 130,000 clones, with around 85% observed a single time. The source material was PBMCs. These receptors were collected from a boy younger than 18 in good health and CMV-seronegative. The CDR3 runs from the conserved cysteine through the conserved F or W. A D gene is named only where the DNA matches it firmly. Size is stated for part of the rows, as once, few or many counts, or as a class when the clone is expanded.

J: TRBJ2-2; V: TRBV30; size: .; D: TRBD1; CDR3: CAWSTQGARTGELFF; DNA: TGTGCCTGGAGTACTCAGGGGGCACGGACCGGGGAGCTGTTTTTT
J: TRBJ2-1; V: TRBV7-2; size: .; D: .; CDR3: CASSREDRLGIEQFF; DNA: TGTGCCAGCAGCCGGGAGGACAGACTAGGGATTGAGCAGTTCTTC
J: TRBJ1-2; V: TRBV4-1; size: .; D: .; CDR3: CASSQVGGERRGYTF; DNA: TGCGCCAGCAGCCAAGTTGGGGGCGAAAGGCGAGGCTACACCTTC
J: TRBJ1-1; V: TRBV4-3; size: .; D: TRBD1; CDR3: CASSLGQGRAEAFF; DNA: TGCGCCAGCAGCCTAGGACAGGGGCGGGCTGAAGCTTTCTTT
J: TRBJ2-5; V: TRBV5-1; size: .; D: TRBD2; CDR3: CASSLPPSGQETQYF; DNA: TGCGCCAGCAGCTTGCCTCCTAGCGGGCAAGAGACCCAGTACTTC
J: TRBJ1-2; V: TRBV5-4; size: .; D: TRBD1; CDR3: CASSPGQGRILNYGYTF; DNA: TGTGCCAGCAGCCCAGGACAGGGGCGCATCCTTAACTATGGCTACACCTTC
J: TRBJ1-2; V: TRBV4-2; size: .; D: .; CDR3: CASSQKWAGLNGYTF; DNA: TGTGCCAGCAGCCAAAAGTGGGCAGGGCTCAATGGCTACACCTTC
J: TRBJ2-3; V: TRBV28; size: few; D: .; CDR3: CASSLSGSSTDTQYF; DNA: TGTGCCAGCAGTTTATCAGGATCCTCCACAGATACGCAGTATTTT
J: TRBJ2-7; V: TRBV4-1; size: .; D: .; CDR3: CASSQGGTRRATYEQYF; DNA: TGCGCCAGCAGCCAAGGGGGGACAAGGCGGGCAACCTACGAGCAGTACTTC
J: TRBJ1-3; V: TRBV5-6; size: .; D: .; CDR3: CASSFRSAVGSSSGNTIYF; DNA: TGTGCCAGCAGCTTCCGCTCGGCGGTAGGCTCGAGCTCTGGAAACACCATATATTTT
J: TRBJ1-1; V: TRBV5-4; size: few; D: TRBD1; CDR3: CASTVIGQGNTEAFF; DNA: TGTGCCAGCACCGTAATAGGACAGGGCAACACTGAAGCTTTCTTT
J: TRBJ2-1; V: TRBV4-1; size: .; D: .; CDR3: CASSQVQGREQFF; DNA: TGCGCCAGCAGCCAAGTACAGGGACGTGAGCAGTTCTTC
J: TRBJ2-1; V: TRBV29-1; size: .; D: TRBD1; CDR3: CSTSQTGNRYNEQFF; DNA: TGCAGCACTTCCCAGACAGGGAATAGGTACAATGAGCAGTTCTTC
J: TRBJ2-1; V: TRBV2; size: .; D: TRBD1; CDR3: CASSGRTGLGNEQFF; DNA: TGTGCCAGCAGTGGGCGGACAGGGTTAGGCAATGAGCAGTTCTTC
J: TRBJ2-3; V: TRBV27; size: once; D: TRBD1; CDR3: CASSLRTGGSTDTQYF; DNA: TGTGCCAGCAGTTTAAGGACAGGGGGTAGCACAGATACGCAGTATTTT
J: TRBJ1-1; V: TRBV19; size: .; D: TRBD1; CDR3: CASSVNRGNTEAFF; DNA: TGTGCCAGTAGTGTAAACAGGGGGAACACTGAAGCTTTCTTT
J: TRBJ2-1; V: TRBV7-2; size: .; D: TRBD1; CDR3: CASSPWTGVEQFF; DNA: TGTGCCAGCAGCCCCTGGACAGGGGTTGAGCAGTTCTTC
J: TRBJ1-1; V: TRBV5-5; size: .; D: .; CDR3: CASSLGNMNTEAFF; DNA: TGTGCCAGCAGCTTGGGTAATATGAACACTGAAGCTTTCTTT
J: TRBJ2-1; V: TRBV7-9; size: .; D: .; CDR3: CASSHPGTRNEQFF; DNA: TGTGCCAGCAGCCACCCCGGGACTCGAAATGAGCAGTTCTTC
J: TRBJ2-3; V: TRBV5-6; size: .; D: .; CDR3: CASSLVGVGGTGTQYF; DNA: TGTGCCAGCAGCTTGGTGGGGGTAGGGGGTACGGGTACGCAGTATTTT
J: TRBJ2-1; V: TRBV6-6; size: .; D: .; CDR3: CASSYLARDEQFF; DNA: TGTGCCAGCAGTTACTTGGCACGGGATGAGCAGTTCTTC
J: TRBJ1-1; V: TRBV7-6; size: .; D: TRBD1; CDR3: CASSVRQGEGTEAFF; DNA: TGTGCCAGCAGCGTCCGACAGGGAGAGGGCACTGAAGCTTTCTTT
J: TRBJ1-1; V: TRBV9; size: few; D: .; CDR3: CASSVDPQVNTEAFF; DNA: TGTGCCAGCAGCGTAGATCCACAGGTGAACACTGAAGCTTTCTTT
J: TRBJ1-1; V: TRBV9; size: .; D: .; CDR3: CASSPRQGRDGEAFF; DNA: TGTGCCAGCAGCCCCCGTCAGGGGAGGGACGGTGAAGCTTTCTTT
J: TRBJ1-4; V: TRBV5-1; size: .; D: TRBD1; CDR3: CASSGTGGASLWELFF; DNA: TGCGCCAGCAGCGGGACAGGGGGCGCGAGTCTATGGGAACTGTTTTTT
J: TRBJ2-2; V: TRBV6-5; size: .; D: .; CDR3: CASRPIRGTGELFF; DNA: TGTGCCAGCAGACCGATTCGGGGAACCGGGGAGCTGTTTTTT
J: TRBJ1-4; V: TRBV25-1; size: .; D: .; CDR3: CASSESRAGREKLFF; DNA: TGTGCCAGCAGTGAATCACGGGCAGGGAGGGAAAAACTGTTTTTT
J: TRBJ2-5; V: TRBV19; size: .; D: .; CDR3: CASGTTQEETQYF; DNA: TGTGCCAGTGGAACGACACAGGAAGAGACCCAGTACTTC
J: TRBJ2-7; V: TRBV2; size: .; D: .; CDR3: CASNQQGSHEQYF; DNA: TGTGCCAGCAACCAACAGGGTTCCCACGAGCAGTACTTC
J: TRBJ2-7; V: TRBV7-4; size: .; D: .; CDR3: CASSQGGFWGLYEQYF; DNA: TGTGCCAGCAGCCAGGGAGGTTTCTGGGGACTCTACGAGCAGTACTTC
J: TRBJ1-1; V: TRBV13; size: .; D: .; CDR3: CASSLGGKTAATEAFF; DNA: TGTGCCAGCAGCTTAGGGGGGAAGACAGCCGCGACGGAAGCTTTCTTT
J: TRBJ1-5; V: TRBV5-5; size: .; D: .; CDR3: CASSLDGGGWFGQPQHF; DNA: TGTGCCAGCAGCTTGGACGGTGGGGGCTGGTTCGGGCAGCCCCAGCATTTT
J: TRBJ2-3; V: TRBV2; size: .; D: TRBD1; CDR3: CASKPGGSRVDTQYF; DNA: TGTGCCAGCAAGCCAGGGGGCTCGCGGGTAGATACGCAGTATTTT
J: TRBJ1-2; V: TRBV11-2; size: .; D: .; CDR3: CASSPAAVNYGYTF; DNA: TGTGCCAGCAGCCCCGCTGCAGTTAACTATGGCTACACCTTC
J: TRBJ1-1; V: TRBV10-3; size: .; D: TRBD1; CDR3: CAISESRQGYTEAFF; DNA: TGTGCCATCAGTGAGTCGAGACAGGGGTACACTGAAGCTTTCTTT
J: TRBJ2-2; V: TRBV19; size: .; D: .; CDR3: CASSNSRTANTGELFF; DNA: TGTGCCAGTAGTAACTCTCGGACAGCGAACACCGGGGAGCTGTTTTTT
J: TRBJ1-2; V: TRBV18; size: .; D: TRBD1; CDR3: CASSPRQGVDGYTF; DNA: TGTGCCAGCTCACCCCGACAGGGTGTCGATGGCTACACCTTC
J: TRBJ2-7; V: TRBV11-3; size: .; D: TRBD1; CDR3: CASSFSGTAPYEQYF; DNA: TGTGCCAGCAGCTTCTCCGGGACAGCGCCCTACGAGCAGTACTTC
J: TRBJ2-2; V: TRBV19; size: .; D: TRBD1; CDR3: CASSMDREAGELFF; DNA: TGTGCCAGTAGTATGGACAGGGAGGCCGGGGAGCTGTTTTTT